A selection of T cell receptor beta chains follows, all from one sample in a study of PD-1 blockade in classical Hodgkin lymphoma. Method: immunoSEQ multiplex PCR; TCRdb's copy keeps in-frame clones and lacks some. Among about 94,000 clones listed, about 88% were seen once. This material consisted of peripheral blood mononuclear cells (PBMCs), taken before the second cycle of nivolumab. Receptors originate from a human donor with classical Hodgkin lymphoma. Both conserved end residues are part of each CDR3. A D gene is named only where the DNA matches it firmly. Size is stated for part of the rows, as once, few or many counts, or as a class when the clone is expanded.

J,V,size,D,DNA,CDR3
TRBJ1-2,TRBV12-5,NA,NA,TGTGCTAGTGGTTTACAGGGTGGGACCGACTACACCTTC,CASGLQGGTDYTF
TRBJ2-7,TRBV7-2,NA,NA,TGTGCCAGCAGCCCTTCGCGATCTAGCTACGAGCAGTACTTC,CASSPSRSSYEQYF
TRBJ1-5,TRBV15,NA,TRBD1,TGTGCCACCAGCAGCCCTAACAGGGGACGCAATCAGCCCCAGCATTTT,CATSSPNRGRNQPQHF
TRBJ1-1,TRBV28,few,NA,TGTGCCAGCAGTTTATACGGTGGGAACACTGAAGCTTTCTTT,CASSLYGGNTEAFF
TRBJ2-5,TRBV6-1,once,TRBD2,TGTGCCAGCAGTGATCCCGGACTAGCGGAAGAGACCCAGTACTTC,CASSDPGLAEETQYF
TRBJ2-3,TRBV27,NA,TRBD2,TGTGCCAGCAAGGGACTAGCGGGACGGCCAGATACGCAGTATTTT,CASKGLAGRPDTQYF
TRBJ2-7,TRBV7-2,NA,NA,TGTGCCAGCAGCTTAAGCAGGGCCTCCTACGAGCAGTACTTC,CASSLSRASYEQYF
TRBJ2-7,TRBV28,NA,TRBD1,TGTGCCAGCAGCGTCCTCGGGGGTGGGACAGGGCACTACGAGCAGTACTTC,CASSVLGGGTGHYEQYF
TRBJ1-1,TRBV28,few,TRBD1,TGTGCCAGCGGGGGACAGAGCCTCAACACTGAAGCTTTCTTT,CASGGQSLNTEAFF
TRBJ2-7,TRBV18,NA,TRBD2,TGTGCCAGCTCACCCCAACGGGGGGGGGCTGGCGAGCAGTACTTC,CASSPQRGGAGEQYF
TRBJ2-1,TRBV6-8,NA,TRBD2,TGTGCCAGCAGTTACTACGAGCGGGCGGGAGAATCCTACAATGAGCAGTTCTTC,CASSYYERAGESYNEQFF
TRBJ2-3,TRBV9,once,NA,TGTGCCAGCAGCGTAGGCGGAGGGAGCACAGATACGCAGTATTTT,CASSVGGGSTDTQYF
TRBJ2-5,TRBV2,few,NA,TGTGCCAGCAGTGTTCTGGGGGAGACCCAGTACTTC,CASSVLGETQYF
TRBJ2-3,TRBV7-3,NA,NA,TGTGCCAGCAGCTTAATAGAGGAGCGGAACACAGATACGCAGTATTTT,CASSLIEERNTDTQYF
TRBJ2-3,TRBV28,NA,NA,TGTGCCAGCAGTTTGGTAAGCACAGATACGCAGTATTTT,CASSLVSTDTQYF
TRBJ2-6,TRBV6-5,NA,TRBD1,TGTGCCAGCAGTTCGACAGGGGGAACAGGGGCCAACGTCCTGACTTTC,CASSSTGGTGANVLTF
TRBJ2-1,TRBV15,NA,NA,TGTGCCACCAGCAGAGTTTTCCAAGGCAATGAGCAGTTCTTC,CATSRVFQGNEQFF
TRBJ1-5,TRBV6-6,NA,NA,TGTGCCAGCAGTTACTTGGCAGCAAATCAGCCCCAGCATTTT,CASSYLAANQPQHF
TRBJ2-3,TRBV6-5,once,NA,TGTGCCAGCAGTTACCTCTACCCAGGGCGCACAGATACGCAGTATTTT,CASSYLYPGRTDTQYF
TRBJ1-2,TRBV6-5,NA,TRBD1,TGTGCCAGCAGTACAGGGGACTATGGCTACACCTTC,CASSTGDYGYTF
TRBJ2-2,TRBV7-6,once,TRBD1,TGTGCCAGCAGCGCTACAGGGGGAGCAACCGGGGAGCTGTTTTTT,CASSATGGATGELFF
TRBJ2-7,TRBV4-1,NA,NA,TGCGCCAGCAGCCACTTCGGACAGCCCTACGAGCAGTACTTC,CASSHFGQPYEQYF
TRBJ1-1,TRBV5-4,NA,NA,TGTGCCAGCAGCATCAGTGGCACTGAAGCTTTCTTT,CASSISGTEAFF
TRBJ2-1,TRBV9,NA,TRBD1,TGTGCCAGCAGCCCCCGGGACAGGTCGTACAATGAGCAGTTCTTC,CASSPRDRSYNEQFF
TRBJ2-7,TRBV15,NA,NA,TGTGCCACCAGCAGAGAGATTAAGGGGGACTACGAGCAGTACTTC,CATSREIKGDYEQYF
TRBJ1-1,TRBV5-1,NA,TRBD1,TGCGCCAGCAGCGGACCGGGACAGGGGTTAATTGAAGCTTTCTTT,CASSGPGQGLIEAFF
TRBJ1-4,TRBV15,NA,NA,TGTGCCACCAGCTTCCGGGACGGCCGTAATGAAAAACTGTTTTTT,CATSFRDGRNEKLFF
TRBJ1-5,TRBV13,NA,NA,TGTGCCAGCAGCTTAGCCGGGGTTAGCAATCAGCCCCAGCATTTT,CASSLAGVSNQPQHF
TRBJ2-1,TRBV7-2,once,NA,TGTGCCAGCAGCTTAGAACCCTCCTACAATGAGCAGTTCTTC,CASSLEPSYNEQFF
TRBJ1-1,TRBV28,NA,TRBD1,TGTGCCAGCAGTTTGGACAGGACCTTCATGAACACTGAAGCTTTCTTT,CASSLDRTFMNTEAFF
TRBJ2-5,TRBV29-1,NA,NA,TGCAGCGTTTCAGTCGTGCAAGAGACCCAGTACTTC,CSVSVVQETQYF
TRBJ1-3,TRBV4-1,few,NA,TGCGCCAGCAGCCAAGAACAGGGTCGTGGAAACACCATATATTTT,CASSQEQGRGNTIYF
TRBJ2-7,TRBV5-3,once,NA,TGTGCCAGCAAGCCCGTTACAGGGATCTGCAACGAGCAGTACTTC,CASKPVTGICNEQYF
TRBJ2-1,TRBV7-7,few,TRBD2,TGTGCTACCCCCCCCCGCGGGGGGAAGTACAATGAGCAGTTCTTC,CATPPRGGKYNEQFF
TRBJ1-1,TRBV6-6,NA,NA,TGTGCCAGCAGTTCGGGCAGCACTGAAGCTTTCTTT,CASSSGSTEAFF
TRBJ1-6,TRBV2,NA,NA,TGTGCCAGCAAAAGCAGTAATTCACCCCTCCACTTT,CASKSSNSPLHF
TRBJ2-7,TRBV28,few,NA,TGTGCCAGCAGTTTCACTCTGGGCTCGGGGAGCTCCTACGAGCAGTACTTC,CASSFTLGSGSSYEQYF
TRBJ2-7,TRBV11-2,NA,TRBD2,TGTGCCAGCAGCTTCCTAGCGGGAGTAGGGTACGAGCAGTACTTC,CASSFLAGVGYEQYF
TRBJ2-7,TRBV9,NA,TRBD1,TGTGCCAGCAGCCCAACAGGGGACGAGGCCTACGAGCAGTACTTC,CASSPTGDEAYEQYF
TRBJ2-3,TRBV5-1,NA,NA,TGCGCCAGCAGCTTCGGAGGAATTACAGATACGCAGTATTTT,CASSFGGITDTQYF
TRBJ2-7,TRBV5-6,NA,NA,TGTGCCAGCTCCCTCGTTTTCTCCTACGAGCAGTACTTC,CASSLVFSYEQYF
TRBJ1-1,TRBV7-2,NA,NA,TGTGCCAGCAGCTTCAACGTAAGGGGCACTGAAGCTTTCTTT,CASSFNVRGTEAFF
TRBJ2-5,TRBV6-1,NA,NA,TGTGCCAGCAGTGAAGAGGGGCCAGGATCAGAAGAGACCCAGTACTTC,CASSEEGPGSEETQYF
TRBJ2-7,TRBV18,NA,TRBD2,TGTGCCAGCTCATCCGGGACTAGCGGGAGTTACTACGAGCAGTACTTC,CASSSGTSGSYYEQYF
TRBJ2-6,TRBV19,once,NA,TGTGCCAGTAGTCCTAGGGCTGGGGCCAACGTCCTGACTTTC,CASSPRAGANVLTF
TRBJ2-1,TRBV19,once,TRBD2,TGTGCCACCCGGGGGGGCGGGGGACGGCAGTTCTTC,CATRGGGGRQFF
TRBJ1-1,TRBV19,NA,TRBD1,TGTGCCAGCAAAAACAGGGGTGAGGCCCGTGAAGCTTTCTTT,CASKNRGEAREAFF
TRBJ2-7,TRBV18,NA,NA,TGTGCCAGCTCCCGGACTGCGAGCTCCTACGAGCAGTACTTC,CASSRTASSYEQYF
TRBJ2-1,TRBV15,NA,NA,TGTGCCACCAGCAGAGATAAGCCAGGACGCAATGAGCAGTTCTTC,CATSRDKPGRNEQFF